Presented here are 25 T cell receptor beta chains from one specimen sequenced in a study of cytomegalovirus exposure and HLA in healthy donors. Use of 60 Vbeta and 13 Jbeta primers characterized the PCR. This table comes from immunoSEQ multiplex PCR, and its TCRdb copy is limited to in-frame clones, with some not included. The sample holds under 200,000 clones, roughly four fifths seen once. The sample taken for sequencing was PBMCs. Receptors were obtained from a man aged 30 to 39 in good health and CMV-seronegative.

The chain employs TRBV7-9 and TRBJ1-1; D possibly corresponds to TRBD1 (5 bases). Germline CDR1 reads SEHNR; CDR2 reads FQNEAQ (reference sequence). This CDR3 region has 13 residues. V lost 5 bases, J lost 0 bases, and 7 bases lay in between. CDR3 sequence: CASSTTVNTEAFF. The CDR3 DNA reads TGTGCCAGCAGCACGACAGTGAACACTGAAGCTTTCTTT.

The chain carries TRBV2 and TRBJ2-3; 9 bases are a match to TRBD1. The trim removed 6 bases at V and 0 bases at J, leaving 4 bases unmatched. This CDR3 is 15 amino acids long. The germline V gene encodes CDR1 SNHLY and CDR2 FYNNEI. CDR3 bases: TGTGCCAGCAGCCGGGACAGGGCTAGCACAGATACGCAGTATTTT. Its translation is CASSRDRASTDTQYF.

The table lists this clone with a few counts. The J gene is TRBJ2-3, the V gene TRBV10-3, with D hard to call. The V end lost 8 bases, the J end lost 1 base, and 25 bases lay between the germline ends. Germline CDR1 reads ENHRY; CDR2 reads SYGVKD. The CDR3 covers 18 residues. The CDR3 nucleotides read TGTGCCATCCGCTATAATGAGACCATCTCGCAGGGCACAGATACGCAGTATTTT. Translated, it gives CAIRYNETISQGTDTQYF.

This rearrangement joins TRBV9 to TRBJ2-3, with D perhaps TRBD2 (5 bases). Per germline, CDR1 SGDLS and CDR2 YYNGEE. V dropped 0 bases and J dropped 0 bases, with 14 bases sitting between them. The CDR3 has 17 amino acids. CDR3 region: CASSVGAKRTSTDTQYF. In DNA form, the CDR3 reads TGTGCCAGCAGCGTAGGGGCGAAGCGGACTAGCACAGATACGCAGTATTTT.

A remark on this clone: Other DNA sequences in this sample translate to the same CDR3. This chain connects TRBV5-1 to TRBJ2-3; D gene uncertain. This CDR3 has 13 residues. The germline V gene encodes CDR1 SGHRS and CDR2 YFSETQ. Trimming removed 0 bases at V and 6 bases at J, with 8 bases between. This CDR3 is CASSLGGADTQYF. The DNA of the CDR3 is TGCGCCAGCAGCTTGGGTGGAGCGGATACGCAGTATTTT.

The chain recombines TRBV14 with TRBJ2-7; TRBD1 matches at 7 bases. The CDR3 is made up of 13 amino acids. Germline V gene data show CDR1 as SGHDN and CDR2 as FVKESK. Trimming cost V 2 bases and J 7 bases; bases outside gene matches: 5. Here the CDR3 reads CASSQFDREEQYF. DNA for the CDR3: TGTGCCAGCAGCCAATTTGACAGGGAGGAGCAGTACTTC.

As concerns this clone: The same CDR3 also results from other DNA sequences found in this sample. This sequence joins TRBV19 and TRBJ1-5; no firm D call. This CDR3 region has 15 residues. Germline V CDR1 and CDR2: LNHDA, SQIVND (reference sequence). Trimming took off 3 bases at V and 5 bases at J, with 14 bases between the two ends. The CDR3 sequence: CASSIGRYGDQPQHF. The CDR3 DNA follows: TGTGCCAGTAGTATTGGTCGGTACGGAGATCAGCCCCAGCATTTT.

This CDR3 reads CASGQSLLNNEQFF. The CDR3 DNA is TGTGCCAGCGGACAGAGCCTTCTTAACAATGAGCAGTTCTTC. The rearrangement joins TRBV19 to TRBJ2-1; D may be TRBD1 (6 bases). Between the trimmed V and J ends, which lost 9 bases and 5 bases, there was a span of 17 bases. This CDR3 spans 14 amino acids. From germline, CDR1 is LNHDA and CDR2 SQIVND (reference sequence).

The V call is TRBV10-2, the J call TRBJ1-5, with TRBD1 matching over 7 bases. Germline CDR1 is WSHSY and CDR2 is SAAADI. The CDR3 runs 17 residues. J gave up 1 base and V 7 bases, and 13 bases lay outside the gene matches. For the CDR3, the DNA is TGCGCCAGCACCCAGGGGGGTGGGGTCGTCAGCAATCAGCCCCAGCATTTT. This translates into CASTQGGGVVSNQPQHF.

CDR3 DNA: TGCGCCAGCAGCTTTGGCTTAGCCGGTCAGCCCCAGCATTTT. The encoded protein is CASSFGLAGQPQHF. The chain uses TRBV5-1 and TRBJ1-5; D is undetermined. The V gene's germline CDR1 is SGHRS and CDR2 YFSETQ. The CDR3 is 14 residues long. Trimming stripped 2 bases from V and 6 bases from J, with 12 bases between.

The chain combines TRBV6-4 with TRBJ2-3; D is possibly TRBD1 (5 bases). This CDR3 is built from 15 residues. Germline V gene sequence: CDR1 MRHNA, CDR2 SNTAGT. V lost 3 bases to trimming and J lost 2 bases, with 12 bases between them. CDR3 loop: CASSESGQNTDTQYF. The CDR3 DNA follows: TGTGCCAGCAGTGAATCCGGACAAAACACAGATACGCAGTATTTT.

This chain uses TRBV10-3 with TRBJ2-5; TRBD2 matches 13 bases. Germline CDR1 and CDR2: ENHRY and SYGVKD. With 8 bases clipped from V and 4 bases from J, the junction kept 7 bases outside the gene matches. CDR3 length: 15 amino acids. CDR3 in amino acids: CAIGTSGEGSETQYF. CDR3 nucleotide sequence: TGTGCCATCGGGACTAGCGGGGAGGGGTCAGAGACCCAGTACTTC.

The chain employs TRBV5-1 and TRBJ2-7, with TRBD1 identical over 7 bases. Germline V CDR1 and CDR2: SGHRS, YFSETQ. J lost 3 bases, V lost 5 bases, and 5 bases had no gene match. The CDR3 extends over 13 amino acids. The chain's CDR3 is CASRTGLGYEQYF. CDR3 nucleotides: TGCGCCAGCAGGACAGGGCTGGGCTACGAGCAGTACTTC.

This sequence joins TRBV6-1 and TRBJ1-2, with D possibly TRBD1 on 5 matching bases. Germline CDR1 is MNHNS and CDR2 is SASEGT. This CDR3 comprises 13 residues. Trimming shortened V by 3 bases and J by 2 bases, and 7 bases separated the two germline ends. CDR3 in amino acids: CASSETENYGYTF. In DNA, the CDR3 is TGTGCCAGCAGTGAGACAGAGAACTATGGCTACACCTTC.

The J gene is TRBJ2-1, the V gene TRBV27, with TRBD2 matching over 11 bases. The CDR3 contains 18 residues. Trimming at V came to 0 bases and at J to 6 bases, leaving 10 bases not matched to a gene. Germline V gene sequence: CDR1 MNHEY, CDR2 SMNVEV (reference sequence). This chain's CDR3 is CASSLSASGRLNLNEQFF. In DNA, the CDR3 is TGTGCCAGCAGTTTATCGGCTAGCGGGAGGTTAAATCTCAATGAGCAGTTCTTC.

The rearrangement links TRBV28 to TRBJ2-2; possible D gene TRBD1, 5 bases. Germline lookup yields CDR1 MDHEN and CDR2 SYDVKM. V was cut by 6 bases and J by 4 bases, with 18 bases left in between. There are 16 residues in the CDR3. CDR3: CASSVPSDISTGELFF. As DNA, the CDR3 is TGTGCCAGCAGCGTCCCCTCGGACATAAGCACCGGGGAGCTGTTTTTT.

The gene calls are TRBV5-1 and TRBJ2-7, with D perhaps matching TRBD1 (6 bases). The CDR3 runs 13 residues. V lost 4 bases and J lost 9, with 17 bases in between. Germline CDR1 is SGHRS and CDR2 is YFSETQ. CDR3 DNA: TGCGCCAGCAGCCGGGACACTCAATGGTGGCAGTACTTC. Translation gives CASSRDTQWWQYF.

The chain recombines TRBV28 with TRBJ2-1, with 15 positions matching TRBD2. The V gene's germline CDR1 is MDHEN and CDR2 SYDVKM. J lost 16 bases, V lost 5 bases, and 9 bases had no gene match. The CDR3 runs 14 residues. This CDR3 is CASSPGLAGGPNFF. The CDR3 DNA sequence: TGTGCCAGCAGTCCAGGACTAGCGGGAGGGCCTAACTTCTTC.

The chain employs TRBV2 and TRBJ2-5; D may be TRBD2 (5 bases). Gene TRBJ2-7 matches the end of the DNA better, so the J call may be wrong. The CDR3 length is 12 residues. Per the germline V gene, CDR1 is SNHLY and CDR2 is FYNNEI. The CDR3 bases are TGTGCCAGCAGTCTACTAGGGTACGAGCAGTACTTC. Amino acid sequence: CASSLLGYEQYF.

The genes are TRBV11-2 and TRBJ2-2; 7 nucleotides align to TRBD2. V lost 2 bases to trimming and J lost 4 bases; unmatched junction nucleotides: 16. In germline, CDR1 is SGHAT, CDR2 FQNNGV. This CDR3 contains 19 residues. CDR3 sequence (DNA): TGTGCCAGCAGCTTATCCATCACAGGACTAGGCCAATCCACCGGGGAGCTGTTTTTT. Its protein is CASSLSITGLGQSTGELFF.

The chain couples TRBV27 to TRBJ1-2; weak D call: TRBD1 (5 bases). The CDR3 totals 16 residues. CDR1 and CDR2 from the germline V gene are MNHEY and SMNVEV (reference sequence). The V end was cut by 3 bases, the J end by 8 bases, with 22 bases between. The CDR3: CASSFSRRGPGKGYTF. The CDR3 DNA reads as TGTGCCAGCAGTTTTTCGAGGAGGGGACCGGGCAAAGGCTACACCTTC.

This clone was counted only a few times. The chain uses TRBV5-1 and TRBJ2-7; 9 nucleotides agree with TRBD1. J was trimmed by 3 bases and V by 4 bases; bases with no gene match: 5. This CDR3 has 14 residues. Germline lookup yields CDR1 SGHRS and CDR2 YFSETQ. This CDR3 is CASSLGTGFYEQYF. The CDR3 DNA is TGCGCCAGCAGCCTTGGGACAGGGTTCTACGAGCAGTACTTC. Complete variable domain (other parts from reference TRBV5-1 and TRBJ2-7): KAGVTQTPRYLIKTRGQQVTLSCSPISGHRSVSWYQQTPGQGLQFLFEYFSETQRNKGNFPGRFSGRQFSNSRSEMNVSTLELGDSALYLCASSLGTGFYEQYFGPGTRLTVT.

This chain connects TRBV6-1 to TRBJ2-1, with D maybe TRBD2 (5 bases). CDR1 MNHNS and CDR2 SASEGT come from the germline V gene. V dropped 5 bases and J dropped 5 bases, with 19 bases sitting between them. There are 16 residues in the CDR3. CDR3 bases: TGTGCCAGCAGTCAAGAAGGGAGTCGCTTTAACAATGAGCAGTTCTTC. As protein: CASSQEGSRFNNEQFF.

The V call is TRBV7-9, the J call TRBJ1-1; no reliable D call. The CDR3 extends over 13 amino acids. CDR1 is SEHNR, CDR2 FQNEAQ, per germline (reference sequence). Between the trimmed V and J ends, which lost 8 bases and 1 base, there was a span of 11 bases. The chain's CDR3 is CASRITANTEAFF. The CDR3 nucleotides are TGTGCCAGCCGAATTACAGCGAACACTGAAGCTTTCTTT.

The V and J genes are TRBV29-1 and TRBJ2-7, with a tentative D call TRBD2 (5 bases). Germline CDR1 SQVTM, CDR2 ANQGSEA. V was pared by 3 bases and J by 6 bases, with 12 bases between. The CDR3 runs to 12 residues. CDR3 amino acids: CSVDQPRGEQYF. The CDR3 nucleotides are TGCAGCGTTGACCAACCCCGGGGCGAGCAGTACTTC.